These T cell receptor beta chains were read from a single sample in a study of blood T cells in healthy people across ages. TCRdb re-called the 5' RACE reads through MiXCR, storing one row per CDR3 protein. The data contain around 650,000 distinct CDR3 sequences, less than 45% of them singletons. Sequencing input: blood. These TCRs come from a man older than 75 in good health. Both conserved end residues are part of each CDR3. A D gene is named only where the DNA matches it firmly. Size tells how often a clone was seen (once, few, many) or the class of an expanded clone, and some rows leave it out.

-,TRBD1,TRBJ1-2,TRBV20-1,CSAIGQGIFGYTF,TGCAGTGCTATAGGACAGGGGATCTTCGGCTACACCTTC
few,TRBD2,TRBJ2-7,TRBV7-8,CASSFPSGRGRAYEQYF,TGTGCCAGCAGCTTCCCTAGCGGGAGAGGTAGGGCCTACGAGCAGTACTTC
-,-,TRBJ2-1,TRBV14,CASSQVGGTSYNEQFF,TGTGCCAGCAGCCAAGTAGGGGGGACCTCCTACAATGAGCAGTTCTTC
-,TRBD1,TRBJ2-4,TRBV5-1,CASSFMDRGGEQYF,TGCGCCAGCAGCTTCATGGACAGGGGTGGTGAGCAGTACTTC
-,-,TRBJ2-7,TRBV6-2/TRBV6-3,CASSYNTPGSYEQYF,TGTGCCAGCAGTTACAACACCCCAGGGTCCTACGAGCAGTACTTC
-,TRBD2,TRBJ2-5,TRBV4-1,CASSQESRTSGGKETQYF,TGCGCCAGCAGCCAAGAAAGCCGGACTAGCGGTGGGAAAGAGACCCAGTACTTC
-,TRBD2,TRBJ2-1,TRBV6-1,CASTLGLAGGPYNEQFF,TGTGCCAGCACCCTGGGACTAGCGGGAGGACCCTACAATGAGCAGTTCTTC
-,-,TRBJ2-1,TRBV28,CASSLWARSSYNEQFF,TGTGCCAGCAGTTTATGGGCTAGAAGCTCCTACAATGAGCAGTTCTTC
few,-,TRBJ2-1,TRBV3-1,CASSQGFSNNEQFF,TGTGCCAGCAGCCAAGGATTCTCAAACAATGAGCAGTTCTTC
-,-,TRBJ2-7,TRBV11-3,CASSPSGTRGPYNEQYF,TGTGCCAGCAGCCCCTCCGGCACCAGGGGTCCTTACAATGAGCAGTACTTC
many,-,TRBJ2-7,TRBV12-3/TRBV12-4,CASSSSTYEQYF,TGTGCCAGCAGTTCTAGTACCTACGAGCAGTACTTC
few,-,TRBJ2-7,TRBV9,CASSVGEDKLYEQYF,TGTGCCAGCAGCGTTGGCGAGGACAAACTATACGAGCAGTACTTC
-,TRBD2,TRBJ2-3,TRBV29-1,CSVEGGRGVGTDTQYF,TGCAGCGTTGAGGGAGGTCGGGGGGTCGGGACAGATACGCAGTATTTT
-,-,TRBJ2-3,TRBV12-3/TRBV12-4,CASSLWVGTTKGADTQYF,TGTGCCAGCAGTTTATGGGTGGGCACAACTAAAGGCGCAGATACGCAGTATTTT
-,TRBD2,TRBJ2-1,TRBV20-1,CSAIKLAGGYNEQFF,TGCAGTGCTATAAAACTAGCGGGAGGATACAATGAGCAGTTCTTC
-,-,TRBJ2-7,TRBV20-1,CSARATGTSRYEQYF,TGCAGTGCTAGGGCCACCGGGACATCCCGCTACGAGCAGTACTTC
few,TRBD1,TRBJ1-1,TRBV5-1,CASSWDSTNTEAFF,TGCGCCAGCAGTTGGGACAGCACGAACACTGAAGCTTTCTTT
-,TRBD2,TRBJ2-1,TRBV3-1,CASSQDVTSGGYNEQFF,TGTGCCAGCAGCCAAGATGTCACTAGCGGGGGGTACAATGAGCAGTTCTTC
-,-,TRBJ2-7,TRBV6-2/TRBV6-3,CASSYGGSLTYEQYF,TGTGCCAGCAGTTACGGGGGCAGCTTAACCTACGAGCAGTACTTC
-,TRBD2,TRBJ2-3,TRBV19,CASSTRSSGTDAQYF,TGTGCCAGTAGTACCCGATCTAGCGGCACAGATGCGCAGTATTTT
-,-,TRBJ2-6,TRBV6-5,CASSRQESGTNVLTF,TGTGCCAGCAGTCGACAGGAATCTGGGACCAACGTCCTGACTTTC
-,TRBD1,TRBJ2-5,TRBV7-2,CASSLLPLGQGESEQYF,TGTGCCAGCAGCTTACTCCCTTTGGGACAGGGGGAAAGTGAGCAGTACTTC
-,-,TRBJ2-1,TRBV20-1,CSARFQGNNEQFF,TGCAGTGCTAGATTCCAGGGCAACAATGAGCAGTTCTTC
-,TRBD2,TRBJ2-1,TRBV24-1,CATSDSGTSDYNEQFF,TGTGCCACCAGTGATTCCGGGACTAGCGACTACAATGAGCAGTTCTTC
once,-,TRBJ1-1,TRBV5-1,CASSLPARNTEAFF,TGCGCCAGCAGCTTGCCCGCACGCAACACTGAAGCTTTCTTT
-,-,TRBJ2-3,TRBV6-2/TRBV6-3,CASISLAGVTGTQYF,TGTGCCAGCATATCTTTGGCAGGAGTTACGGGTACGCAGTATTTT